The 17 T cell receptor beta chains below come from one sample, sequenced in a study of blood T cell repertoires in COVID-19 (dated by TCRdb to the early 2020s). The library was generated by the immunoSEQ multiplex PCR assay. TCRdb provides this immuneACCESS table in a form limited to in-frame rearrangements. Some clones are lacking; in checked studies, under half of them reflect an unresolved V gene, and why the rest are absent is not known. The sample contains about 370,000 clones, approximately 88% of them found a single time. The top ten constitute about 3% of the sample. Sequencing was performed on peripheral blood. Receptors were obtained from a woman in her 30s with COVID-19, enrolled during active disease.

The chain recombines TRBV5-1 with TRBJ2-3; 10 bases fit TRBD2. V lost 4 bases, J lost 3 bases, and 8 bases stayed unmatched. The CDR3 is made up of 16 amino acids. From germline, CDR1 is SGHRS and CDR2 YFSETQ. CDR3 sequence (DNA): TGCGCCAGCAGCACTCAAGCGGGAGGGGTGACAGATACGCAGTATTTT. Protein product: CASSTQAGGVTDTQYF.

This chain connects TRBV6-2 or TRBV6-3 to TRBJ2-2; TRBD2 is a possible D gene (5 bases). From germline, CDR1 is MNHEY and CDR2 SVGEGT. V was clipped by 6 bases and J by 8 bases, with 22 bases between them. The CDR3 sequence is 16 residues long. CDR3 sequence (DNA): TGTGCCAGCAGCCTTAGTGAGGGTTCGCGATCGGGGGAGCTGTTTTTT. Translation gives CASSLSEGSRSGELFF.

This rearrangement joins TRBV24-1 to TRBJ1-5; the D is unclear. The V end was cut by 4 bases, the J end by 0 bases, with 6 bases between. Germline CDR1 and CDR2: KGHDR and SFDVKD. The CDR3 extends over 14 amino acids. The DNA for the CDR3 is TGTGCCACCAGTGACCTAAGTAGCAATCAGCCCCAGCATTTT. It specifies CATSDLSSNQPQHF.

The J gene is TRBJ1-2, the V gene TRBV5-1; 7 bases map to TRBD1. After removal of 4 bases from V and 1 base from J, the junction contained 10 bases not matched to a gene. This CDR3 has 16 residues. Germline lookup yields CDR1 SGHRS and CDR2 YFSETQ. The CDR3 region is CASSARGQENNYGYTF. The CDR3 DNA follows: TGCGCCAGCAGCGCTAGAGGACAGGAGAATAACTATGGCTACACCTTC.

The chain has TRBV5-1 and TRBJ2-2; D perhaps matches TRBD2 (6 bases). The V end lost 4 bases, the J end lost 2 bases, and 21 bases lay between the germline ends. Germline V lookup: CDR1 SGHRS, CDR2 YFSETQ. This CDR3 is built from 18 residues. The CDR3 nucleotides are TGCGCCAGCAGCCGCCGGGGAGGAGGCGGGGCCAACACCGGGGAGCTGTTTTTT. This gives the protein CASSRRGGGGANTGELFF.

The V call is TRBV29-1, the J call TRBJ1-4, with TRBD1 identical over 9 bases. This CDR3 has 13 residues. The V segment lost 7 bases and the J segment 7 bases; nucleotides outside the gene matches: 7. Germline lookup yields CDR1 SQVTM and CDR2 ANQGSEA. The CDR3 nucleotides read TGCAGCGCCTCAGGGACAGGGACTGAAAAACTGTTTTTT. Its translation is CSASGTGTEKLFF.

V gene TRBV9 combines with J gene TRBJ2-2; TRBD2 might be the D (6 bases). Germline CDR1 is SGDLS and CDR2 is YYNGEE. V was cut by 1 base and J by 3 bases, with 22 bases left in between. This CDR3 region has 19 residues. The CDR3 DNA sequence: TGTGCCAGCAGCGTACCGAGTCACCCTACGGGAGACTACACCGGGGAGCTGTTTTTT. Translating gives CASSVPSHPTGDYTGELFF.

V usage is TRBV24-1 and J usage is TRBJ1-2; the match to TRBD1 covers 7 bases. This CDR3 is built from 18 residues. Germline assignment: CDR1 KGHDR and CDR2 SFDVKD. The V gene end was trimmed by 2 bases and the J gene end by 4 bases; junction bases not matched to a gene: 15. The CDR3 coding sequence is TGTGCCACCAGTGATTCCAAGGTGGGCCCGGACAGGTTCTATGGCTACACCTTC. Encoded protein: CATSDSKVGPDRFYGYTF.

The V gene is TRBV5-1, the J gene TRBJ1-4; perhaps TRBD1 as D (6 bases). In germline, CDR1 is SGHRS, CDR2 YFSETQ. The CDR3 length is 18 residues. V was pared by 1 base and J by 3 bases, with 19 bases between. The CDR3 spells CASSLPERPGEPNEKLFF. CDR3 nucleotides: TGCGCCAGCAGCTTGCCCGAACGACCAGGGGAGCCTAATGAAAAACTGTTTTTT.

The chain uses TRBV7-9 and TRBJ1-2, with 10 bases matching TRBD1. V shed 5 bases, J shed 8 bases, and the junction held 5 bases outside the gene matches. Germline V gene data show CDR1 as SEHNR and CDR2 as FQNEAQ (reference sequence). The CDR3 has 13 residues. CDR3 DNA: TGTGCCAGCAGCACAGGGACAGGGGAGGGCTACACCTTC. Translation gives CASSTGTGEGYTF.

With regard to this clone: Other nucleotide sequences in the sample specify the same CDR3. The rearrangement uses TRBV27 and TRBJ1-1; the D is unclear. Germline lookup yields CDR1 MNHEY and CDR2 SMNVEV (reference sequence). V was clipped by 8 bases and J by 4 bases, with 14 bases between them. This CDR3 spans 13 amino acids. The CDR3 spells CASSLTRSTEAFF. In DNA, the CDR3 is TGTGCCAGCTCCCTGACCCGGAGCACTGAAGCTTTCTTT.

V is TRBV10-2 and J is TRBJ1-5; D gene unclear. Trimming stripped 0 bases from V and 2 bases from J, with 14 bases between. The CDR3 length is 17 residues. Germline assignment: CDR1 WSHSY and CDR2 SAAADI. CDR3 coding DNA: TGCGCCAGCAGTGAGTCGGGTAGGCAGGCACGCAATCAGCCCCAGCATTTT. Translated: CASSESGRQARNQPQHF.

The gene calls are TRBV10-2 and TRBJ2-3, with TRBD2 matching 8 bases. Germline V CDR1 and CDR2: WSHSY, SAAADI. J was trimmed by 0 bases and V by 6 bases; bases with no gene match: 5. The CDR3 loop spans 15 amino acids. The CDR3 DNA sequence: TGCGCCAGCAGAACTAGCGGTGAGAGCACAGATACGCAGTATTTT. Translating it yields CASRTSGESTDTQYF.

Written as DNA, the CDR3 is TGTGCCAGCAGTTACGCAGGGTCTGGGGCCAACGTCCTGACTTTC. Amino acids: CASSYAGSGANVLTF. This rearrangement joins TRBV6-5 to TRBJ2-6, with D possibly TRBD1 on 5 matching bases. Trimming left V 2 bases short and J 1 base short, with 6 bases between. The CDR3 covers 15 residues. Germline CDR1 reads MNHEY; CDR2 reads SVGAGI.

The genes are TRBV5-1 and TRBJ1-1; D is possibly TRBD1 (6 bases). CDR3 length: 14 residues. Germline assignment: CDR1 SGHRS and CDR2 YFSETQ. Trimming removed 1 base at V and 2 bases at J, with 9 bases between. The DNA of the CDR3 is TGCGCCAGCAGCTTGACAGGGATCAACACTGAAGCTTTCTTT. Residues: CASSLTGINTEAFF. Supplemented by reference TRBV5-1 and TRBJ1-1, the full variable domain reads KAGVTQTPRYLIKTRGQQVTLSCSPISGHRSVSWYQQTPGQGLQFLFEYFSETQRNKGNFPGRFSGRQFSNSRSEMNVSTLELGDSALYLCASSLTGINTEAFFGQGTRLTVV.

This chain uses TRBV6-5 with TRBJ1-2; D is unresolved. Trimming stripped 8 bases from V and 4 bases from J, with 20 bases between. The CDR3 consists of 15 residues. Germline-derived CDR1 and CDR2 are MNHEY and SVGAGI. CDR3: CASRSTSREVYGYTF. The DNA of the CDR3 is TGTGCCAGCCGGTCTACCTCTCGCGAGGTCTATGGCTACACCTTC.

The rearrangement joins TRBV9 to TRBJ2-3, with TRBD2 matching 7 bases. The germline CDR1 and CDR2 sequences are SGDLS and YYNGEE. J was trimmed by 6 bases and V by 4 bases; bases with no gene match: 23. The CDR3 sequence is 19 residues long. The CDR3 sequence is CASSRPSTRAGPPGDTQYF. CDR3 sequence (DNA): TGTGCCAGCAGCCGCCCTTCAACCCGAGCGGGACCACCAGGGGATACGCAGTATTTT.